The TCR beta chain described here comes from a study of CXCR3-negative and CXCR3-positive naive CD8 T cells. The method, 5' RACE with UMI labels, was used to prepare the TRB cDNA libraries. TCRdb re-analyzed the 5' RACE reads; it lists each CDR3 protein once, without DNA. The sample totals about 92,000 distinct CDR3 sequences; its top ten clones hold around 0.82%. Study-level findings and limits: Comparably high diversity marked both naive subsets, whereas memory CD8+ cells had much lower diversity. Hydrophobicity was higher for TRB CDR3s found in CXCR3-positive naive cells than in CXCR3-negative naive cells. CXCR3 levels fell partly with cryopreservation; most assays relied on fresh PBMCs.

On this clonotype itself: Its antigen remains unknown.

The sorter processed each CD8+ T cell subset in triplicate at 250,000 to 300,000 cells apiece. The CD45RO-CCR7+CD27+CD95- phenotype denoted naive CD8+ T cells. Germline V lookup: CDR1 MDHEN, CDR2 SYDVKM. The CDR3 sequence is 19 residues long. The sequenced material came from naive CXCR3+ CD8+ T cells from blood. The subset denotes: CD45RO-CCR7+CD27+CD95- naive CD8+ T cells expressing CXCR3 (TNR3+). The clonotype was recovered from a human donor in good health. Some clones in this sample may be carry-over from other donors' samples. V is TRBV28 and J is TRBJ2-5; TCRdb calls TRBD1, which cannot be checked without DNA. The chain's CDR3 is CASSLWSGGNIGTGETQYF.